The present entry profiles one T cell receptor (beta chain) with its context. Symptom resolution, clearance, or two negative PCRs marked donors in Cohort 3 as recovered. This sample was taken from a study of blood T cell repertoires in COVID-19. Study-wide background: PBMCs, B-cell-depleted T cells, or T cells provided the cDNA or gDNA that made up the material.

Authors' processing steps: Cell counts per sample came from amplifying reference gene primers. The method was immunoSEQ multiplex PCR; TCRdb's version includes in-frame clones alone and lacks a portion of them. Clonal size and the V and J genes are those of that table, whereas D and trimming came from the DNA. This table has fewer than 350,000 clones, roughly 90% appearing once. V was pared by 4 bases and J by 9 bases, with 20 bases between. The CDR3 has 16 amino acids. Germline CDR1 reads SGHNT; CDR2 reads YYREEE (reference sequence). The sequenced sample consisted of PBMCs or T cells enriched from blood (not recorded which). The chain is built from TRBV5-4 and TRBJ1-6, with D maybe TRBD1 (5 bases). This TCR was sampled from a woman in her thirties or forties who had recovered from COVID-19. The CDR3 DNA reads TGTGCCAGCAGCGCCGGATTAGGGGCGGAGGGTTCACCCCTCCACTTT. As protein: CASSAGLGAEGSPLHF.